One sample yielded the 8 T cell receptor beta chains listed below, sequenced in a study of T cell responses to AZD1222 COVID-19 vaccine. Repertoires were generated with immunoSEQ multiplex PCR, while TCRdb's copy carries only in-frame clones and drops some. The sample yields over 130,000 clones, 92% seen once. The sequencing used peripheral blood, collected on day 0 of AZD1222 vaccination. These receptors all stem from an adult in good health.

This chain connects TRBV3-1 (or the pseudogene TRBV3-2) to TRBJ1-2, with D maybe TRBD1 (5 bases). Germline loops: CDR1 LGHDT, CDR2 YNNKEL (reference sequence). This CDR3 spans 13 amino acids. Trimming cost V 0 bases and J 8 bases, with 10 bases left between them. CDR3 nucleotide sequence: TGTGCCAGCAGCCAAGAGGGGGAAGGCGGCTACACCTTC. It codes for CASSQEGEGGYTF.

The V and J genes are TRBV11-2 and TRBJ2-2; no clear D gene. V was cut by 1 base and J by 7 bases, with 16 bases left in between. Germline CDR1 SGHAT, CDR2 FQNNGV. This CDR3 spans 16 amino acids. The CDR3 protein is CASSLVLFPSGGELFF. CDR3 sequence (DNA): TGTGCCAGCAGCTTAGTGTTGTTTCCTTCGGGCGGGGAGCTGTTTTTT.

The genes are TRBV28 and TRBJ1-5; D unclear. This CDR3 region has 17 residues. Germline V lookup: CDR1 MDHEN, CDR2 SYDVKM. The V end lost 3 bases, the J end lost 0 bases, and 15 bases lay between the germline ends. The CDR3 reads CASSFNWGASSNQPQHF. The CDR3 DNA is TGTGCCAGCAGTTTTAACTGGGGTGCATCTAGCAATCAGCCCCAGCATTTT. Full variable domain (rest looked up from reference TRBV28 and TRBJ1-5): DVKVTQSSRYLVKRTGEKVFLECVQDMDHENMFWYRQDPGLGLRLIYFSYDVKMKEKGDIPEGYSVSREKKERFSLILESASTNQTSMYLCASSFNWGASSNQPQHFGDGTRLSIL.

V is TRBV5-1 and J is TRBJ2-7; 12 bases agree with TRBD2. CDR1 SGHRS and CDR2 YFSETQ come from the germline V gene. The V segment lost 1 base and the J segment 5 bases; nucleotides outside the gene matches: 4. CDR3 length equals 15 residues. The CDR3 region is CASSLTSGGLNEQYF. In DNA, the CDR3 is TGCGCCAGCAGCTTGACTAGCGGGGGGCTTAACGAGCAGTACTTC.

The rearrangement joins TRBV4-1 to TRBJ1-6, with 8 bases matching TRBD1. This CDR3 has 17 amino acids. Trimming at V came to 4 bases and at J to 6 bases, leaving 11 bases not matched to a gene. Germline V gene sequence: CDR1 MGHRA, CDR2 YSYEKL. This CDR3 is CASSPGQGGSSNSPLHF. CDR3 coding DNA: TGCGCCAGCAGCCCCGGACAGGGAGGCTCCAGTAATTCACCCCTCCACTTT.

This clone has only one observation. The rearrangement links TRBV29-1 to TRBJ1-1; D call uncertain. The CDR3 covers 13 residues. Trimming took off 7 bases at V and 5 bases at J, with 17 bases between the two ends. Germline CDR1 SQVTM, CDR2 ANQGSEA. CDR3 nucleotides: TGCAGCGGTAAGGCCAACCCGAGGACTGAAGCTTTCTTT. This codes for CSGKANPRTEAFF.

The V and J genes are TRBV29-1 and TRBJ2-7; D remains unclear. This CDR3 has 11 amino acids. CDR1 and CDR2 (germline): SQVTM, ANQGSEA. Deletions cut 6 bases from V and 0 bases from J, with 6 bases between. This CDR3 is CSVTLSYEQYF. In nucleotides, the CDR3 is TGCAGCGTCACGCTCTCCTACGAGCAGTACTTC.

The chain recombines TRBV5-1 with TRBJ1-4, with no clear D. Germline CDR1 is SGHRS and CDR2 is YFSETQ. CDR3 length: 15 residues. V lost 0 bases and J 5 bases, leaving 11 bases between the germline ends. The CDR3 reads CASSLDGLLNEKLFF. In nucleotides, the CDR3 is TGCGCCAGCAGCTTGGATGGGCTCCTAAATGAAAAACTGTTTTTT. The full variable domain, completed using reference TRBV5-1 and TRBJ1-4, is KAGVTQTPRYLIKTRGQQVTLSCSPISGHRSVSWYQQTPGQGLQFLFEYFSETQRNKGNFPGRFSGRQFSNSRSEMNVSTLELGDSALYLCASSLDGLLNEKLFFGSGTQLSVL.